This is a list of T cell receptor beta chains from one sample in a study of T cells in tuberculosis. Method: immunoSEQ multiplex PCR; TCRdb's copy keeps in-frame clones and lacks some. Seen here are tens of thousands of clones, 90% to 95% observed once, and the top ten hold under 1.5%. Sequences were derived from PBMCs, sampled at tuberculosis diagnosis. These receptors all come from an adult with tuberculosis. The CDR3 runs from the conserved cysteine through the conserved F or W.

v_gene: TRBV6-1
j_gene: TRBJ2-7
CDR3aa: CASSEALDRGYEQYF

v_gene: TRBV27
j_gene: TRBJ2-3
CDR3aa: CAIKEAGGADTQYF

v_gene: TRBV2
j_gene: TRBJ2-7
CDR3aa: CASSPTASGSYEQYF

v_gene: TRBV5-4
j_gene: TRBJ2-2
CDR3aa: CACSIQGFGELFF

v_gene: TRBV4-3
j_gene: TRBJ2-1
CDR3aa: CASSQEGTRVGEQFF

v_gene: TRBV5-1
j_gene: TRBJ1-1
CDR3aa: CASSPTVATEAFF

v_gene: TRBV4-1
j_gene: TRBJ2-2
CDR3aa: CASRLPPGGELFF

v_gene: TRBV5-1
j_gene: TRBJ2-5
CDR3aa: CASSLGHSQETQYF

v_gene: TRBV9
j_gene: TRBJ1-2
CDR3aa: CASSVSDNRTNYGYTF

v_gene: TRBV5-1
j_gene: TRBJ1-5
CDR3aa: CASSLGQGDQPQHF

v_gene: TRBV20-1
j_gene: TRBJ2-5
CDR3aa: CSARDRETQYF

v_gene: TRBV29-1
j_gene: TRBJ2-3
CDR3aa: CSVSRTRTDTQYF

v_gene: TRBV7-6
j_gene: TRBJ2-1
CDR3aa: CASSLTLEIYNEQFF

v_gene: TRBV19
j_gene: TRBJ1-5
CDR3aa: CASSIDGDTDQPQHF

v_gene: TRBV9
j_gene: TRBJ2-1
CDR3aa: CASSVGTKDNEQFF

v_gene: TRBV2
j_gene: TRBJ1-2
CDR3aa: CASSDGPGAGYTF

v_gene: TRBV27
j_gene: TRBJ2-1
CDR3aa: CASSRLAGSIGNEQFF